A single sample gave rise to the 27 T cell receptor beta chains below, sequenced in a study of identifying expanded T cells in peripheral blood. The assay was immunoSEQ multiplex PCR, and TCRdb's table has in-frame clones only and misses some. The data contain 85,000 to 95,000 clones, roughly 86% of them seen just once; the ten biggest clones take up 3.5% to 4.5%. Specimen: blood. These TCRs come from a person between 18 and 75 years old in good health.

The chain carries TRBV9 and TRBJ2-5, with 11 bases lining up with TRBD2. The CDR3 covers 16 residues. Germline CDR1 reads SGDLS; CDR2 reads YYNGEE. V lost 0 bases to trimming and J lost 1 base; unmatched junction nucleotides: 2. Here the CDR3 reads CASSVAGTSGQETQYF. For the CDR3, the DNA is TGTGCCAGCAGCGTAGCCGGGACTAGCGGCCAAGAGACCCAGTACTTC.

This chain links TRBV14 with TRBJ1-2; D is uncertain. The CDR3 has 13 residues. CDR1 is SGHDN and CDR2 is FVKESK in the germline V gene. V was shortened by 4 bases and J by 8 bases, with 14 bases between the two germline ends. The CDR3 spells CASSPPAISGYTF. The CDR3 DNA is TGTGCCAGCAGCCCCCCCGCAATATCAGGCTACACCTTC.

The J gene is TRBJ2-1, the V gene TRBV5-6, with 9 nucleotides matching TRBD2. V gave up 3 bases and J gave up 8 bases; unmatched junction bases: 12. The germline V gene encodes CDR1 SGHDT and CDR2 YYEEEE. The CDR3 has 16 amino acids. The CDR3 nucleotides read TGTGCCAGCAGCTCCTGGGCTAGCGGGATCTCGGATGAGCAGTTCTTC. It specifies CASSSWASGISDEQFF.

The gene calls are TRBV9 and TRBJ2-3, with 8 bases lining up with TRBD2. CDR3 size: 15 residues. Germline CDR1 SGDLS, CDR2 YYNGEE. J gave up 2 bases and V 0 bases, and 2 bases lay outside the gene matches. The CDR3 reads CASSVGAGDTDTQYF. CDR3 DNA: TGTGCCAGCAGCGTAGGAGCGGGGGACACAGATACGCAGTATTTT.

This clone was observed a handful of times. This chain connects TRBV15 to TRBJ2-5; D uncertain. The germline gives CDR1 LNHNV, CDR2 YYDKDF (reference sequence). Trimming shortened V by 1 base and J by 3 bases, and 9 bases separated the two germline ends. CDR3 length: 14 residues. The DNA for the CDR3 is TGTGCCACCAGCAGAGGAGAACGAGAAGAGACCCAGTACTTC. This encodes CATSRGEREETQYF.

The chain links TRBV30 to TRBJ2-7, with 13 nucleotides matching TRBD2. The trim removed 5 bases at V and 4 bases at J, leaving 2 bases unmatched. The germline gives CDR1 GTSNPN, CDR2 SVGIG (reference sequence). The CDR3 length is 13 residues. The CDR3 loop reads CAWETSGGYEQYF. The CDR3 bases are TGTGCCTGGGAGACTAGCGGGGGGTACGAGCAGTACTTC. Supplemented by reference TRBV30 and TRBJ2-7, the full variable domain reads SQTIHQWPATLVQPVGSPLSLECTVEGTSNPNLYWYRQAAGRGLQLLFYSVGIGQISSEVPQNLSASRPQDRQFILSSKKLLLSDSGFYLCAWETSGGYEQYFGPGTRLTVT.

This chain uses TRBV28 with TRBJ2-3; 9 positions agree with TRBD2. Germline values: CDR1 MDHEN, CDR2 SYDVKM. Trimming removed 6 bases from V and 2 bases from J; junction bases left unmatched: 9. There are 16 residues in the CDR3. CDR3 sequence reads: CASSPPTSGYTDTQYF. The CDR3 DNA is TGTGCCAGCAGCCCGCCGACTAGCGGATACACAGATACGCAGTATTTT.

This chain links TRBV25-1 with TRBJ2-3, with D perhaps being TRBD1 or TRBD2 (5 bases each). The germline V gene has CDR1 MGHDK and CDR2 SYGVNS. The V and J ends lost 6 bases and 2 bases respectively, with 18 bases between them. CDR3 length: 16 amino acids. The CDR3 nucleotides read TGTGCCAGCAGGCCTTCCGGGACCCCTCCCACAGATACGCAGTATTTT. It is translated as CASRPSGTPPTDTQYF. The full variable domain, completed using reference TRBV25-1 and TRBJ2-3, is EADIYQTPRYLVIGTGKKITLECSQTMGHDKMYWYQQDPGMELHLIHYSYGVNSTEKGDLSSESTVSRIRTEHFPLTLESARPSHTSQYLCASRPSGTPPTDTQYFGPGTRLTVL.

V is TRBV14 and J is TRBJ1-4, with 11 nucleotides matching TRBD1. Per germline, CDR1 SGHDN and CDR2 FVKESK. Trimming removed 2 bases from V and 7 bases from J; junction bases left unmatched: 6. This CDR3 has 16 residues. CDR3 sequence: CASSQRTGGRSEKLFF. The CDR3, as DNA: TGTGCCAGCAGCCAACGGACAGGGGGCAGGTCTGAAAAACTGTTTTTT. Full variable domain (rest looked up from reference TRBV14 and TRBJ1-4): EAGVTQFPSHSVIEKGQTVTLRCDPISGHDNLYWYRRVMGKEIKFLLHFVKESKQDESGMPNNRFLAERTGGTYSTLKVQPAELEDSGVYFCASSQRTGGRSEKLFFGSGTQLSVL.

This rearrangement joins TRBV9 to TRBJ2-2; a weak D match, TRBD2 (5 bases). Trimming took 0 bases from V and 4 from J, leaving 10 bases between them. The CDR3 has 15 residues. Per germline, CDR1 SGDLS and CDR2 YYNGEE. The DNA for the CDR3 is TGTGCCAGCAGCGTAGGGGCGCGGGTCACCGGGGAGCTGTTTTTT. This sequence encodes CASSVGARVTGELFF.

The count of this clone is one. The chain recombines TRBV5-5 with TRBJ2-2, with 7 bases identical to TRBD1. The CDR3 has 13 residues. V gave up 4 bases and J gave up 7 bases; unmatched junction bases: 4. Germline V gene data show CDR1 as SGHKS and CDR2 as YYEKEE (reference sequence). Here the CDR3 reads CASSRQGIGELFF. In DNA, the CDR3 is TGTGCCAGCAGCCGACAGGGTATCGGGGAGCTGTTTTTT.

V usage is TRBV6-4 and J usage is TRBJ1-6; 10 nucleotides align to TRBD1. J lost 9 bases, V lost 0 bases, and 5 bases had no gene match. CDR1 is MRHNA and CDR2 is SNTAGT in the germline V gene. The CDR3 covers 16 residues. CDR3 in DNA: TGTGCCAGCAGTGACTCTCCGGACAGGGGGGGTTCACCCCTCCACTTT. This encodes CASSDSPDRGGSPLHF.

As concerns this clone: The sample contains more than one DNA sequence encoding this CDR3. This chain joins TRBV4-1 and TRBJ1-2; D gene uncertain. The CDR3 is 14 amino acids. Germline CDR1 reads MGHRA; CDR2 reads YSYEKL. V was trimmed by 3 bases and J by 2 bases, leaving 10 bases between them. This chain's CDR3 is CASSHQEPNYGYTF. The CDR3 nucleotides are TGCGCCAGCAGCCACCAGGAACCGAACTATGGCTACACCTTC.

CDR3 region: CASSAGLAGYTGELFF. Here the CDR3 DNA reads TGTGCCAGCAGCGCGGGACTAGCGGGGTACACCGGGGAGCTGTTTTTT. J is TRBJ2-2 and V is TRBV9, with 13 bases that match TRBD2. The CDR3 consists of 16 residues. The V gene end was trimmed by 3 bases and the J gene end by 3 bases; junction bases not matched to a gene: 2. Germline V gene lookup returns CDR1 SGDLS and CDR2 YYNGEE.

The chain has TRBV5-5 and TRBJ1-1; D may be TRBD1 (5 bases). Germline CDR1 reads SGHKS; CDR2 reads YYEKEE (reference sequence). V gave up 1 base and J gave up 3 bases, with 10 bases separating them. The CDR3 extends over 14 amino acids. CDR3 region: CASSLFPGDTEAFF. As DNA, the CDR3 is TGTGCCAGCAGCTTGTTCCCGGGGGACACTGAAGCTTTCTTT.

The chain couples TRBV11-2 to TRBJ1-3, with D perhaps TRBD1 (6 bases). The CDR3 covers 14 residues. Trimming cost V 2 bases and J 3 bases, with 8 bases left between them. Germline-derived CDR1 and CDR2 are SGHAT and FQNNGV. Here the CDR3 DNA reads TGTGCCAGCAGCTTAACAGGGAATGGAAACACCATATATTTT. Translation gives CASSLTGNGNTIYF. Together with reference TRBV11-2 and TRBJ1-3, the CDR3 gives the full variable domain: EAGVAQSPRYKIIEKRQSVAFWCNPISGHATLYWYQQILGQGPKLLIQFQNNGVVDDSQLPKDRFSAERLKGVDSTLKIQPAKLEDSAVYLCASSLTGNGNTIYFGEGSWLTVV.

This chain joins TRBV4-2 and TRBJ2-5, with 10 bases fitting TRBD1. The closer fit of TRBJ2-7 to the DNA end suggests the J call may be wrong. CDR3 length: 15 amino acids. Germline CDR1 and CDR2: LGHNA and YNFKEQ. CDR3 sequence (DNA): TGTGCCAGCAGCCGACCCGGACAGGGGGAGTACGAGCAGTACTTC. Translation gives CASSRPGQGEYEQYF.

The DNA of the CDR3 is TGTGCCAGCAGCCAACCCGGGGGTGGCACAGATACGCAGTATTTT. This sequence encodes CASSQPGGGTDTQYF. V gene TRBV9 combines with J gene TRBJ2-3, with TRBD2 as a possible D gene (6 bases). Germline CDR1 is SGDLS and CDR2 is YYNGEE. V was cut by 4 bases and J by 1 base, with 13 bases left in between. CDR3 size: 15 residues.

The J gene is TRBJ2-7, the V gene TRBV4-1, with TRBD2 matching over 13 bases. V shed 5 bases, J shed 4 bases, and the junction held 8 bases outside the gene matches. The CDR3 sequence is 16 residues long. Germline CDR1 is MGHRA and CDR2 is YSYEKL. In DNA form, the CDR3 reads TGCGCCAGCAGCTTAGCCGGGACTAGCGGGAATTACGAGCAGTACTTC. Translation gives CASSLAGTSGNYEQYF.

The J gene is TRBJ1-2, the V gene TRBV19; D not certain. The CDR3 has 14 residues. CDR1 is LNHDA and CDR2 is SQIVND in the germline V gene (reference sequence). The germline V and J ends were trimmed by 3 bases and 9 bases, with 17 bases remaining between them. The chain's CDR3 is CASSIPSPTFSYTF. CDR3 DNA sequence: TGTGCCAGTAGTATTCCCTCCCCTACCTTCAGCTACACCTTC.

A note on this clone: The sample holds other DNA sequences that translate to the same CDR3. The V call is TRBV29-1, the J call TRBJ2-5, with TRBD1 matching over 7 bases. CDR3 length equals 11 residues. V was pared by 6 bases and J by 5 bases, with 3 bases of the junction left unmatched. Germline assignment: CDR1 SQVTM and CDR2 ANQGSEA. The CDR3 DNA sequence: TGCAGCGTGTTCAGGGGGGAGACCCAGTACTTC. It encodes CSVFRGETQYF.

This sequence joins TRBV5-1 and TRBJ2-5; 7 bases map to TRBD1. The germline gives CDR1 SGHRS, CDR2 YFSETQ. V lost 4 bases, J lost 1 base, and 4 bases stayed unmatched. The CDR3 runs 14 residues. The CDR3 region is CASSPGTAQETQYF. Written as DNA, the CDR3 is TGCGCCAGCAGCCCTGGGACAGCCCAAGAGACCCAGTACTTC.

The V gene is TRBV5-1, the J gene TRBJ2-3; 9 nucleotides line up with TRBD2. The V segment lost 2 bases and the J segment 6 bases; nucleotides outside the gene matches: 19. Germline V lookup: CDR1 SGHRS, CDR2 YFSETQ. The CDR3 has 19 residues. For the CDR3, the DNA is TGCGCCAGCAGCTTCAAAGGGGTTCAACCGGGACTAGCAAGTGATACGCAGTATTTT. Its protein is CASSFKGVQPGLASDTQYF.

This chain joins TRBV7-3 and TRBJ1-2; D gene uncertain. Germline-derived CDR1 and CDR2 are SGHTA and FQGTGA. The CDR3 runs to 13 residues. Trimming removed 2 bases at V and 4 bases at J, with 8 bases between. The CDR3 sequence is CASSLGLGYGYTF. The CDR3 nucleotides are TGTGCCAGCAGCTTAGGGTTGGGCTATGGCTACACCTTC.

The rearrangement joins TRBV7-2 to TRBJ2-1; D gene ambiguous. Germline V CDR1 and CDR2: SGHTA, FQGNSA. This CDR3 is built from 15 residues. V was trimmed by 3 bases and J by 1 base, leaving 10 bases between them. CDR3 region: CASSLAPGSYNEQFF. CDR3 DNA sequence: TGTGCCAGCAGCTTGGCCCCCGGGTCCTACAATGAGCAGTTCTTC.

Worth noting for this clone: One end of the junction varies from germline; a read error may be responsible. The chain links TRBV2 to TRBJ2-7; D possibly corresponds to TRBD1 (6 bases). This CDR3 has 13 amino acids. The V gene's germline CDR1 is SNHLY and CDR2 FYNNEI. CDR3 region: CASSEERGYGQYF. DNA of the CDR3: TGTGCCAGCAGTGAGGAGAGGGGGTACGGGCAGTACTTC.

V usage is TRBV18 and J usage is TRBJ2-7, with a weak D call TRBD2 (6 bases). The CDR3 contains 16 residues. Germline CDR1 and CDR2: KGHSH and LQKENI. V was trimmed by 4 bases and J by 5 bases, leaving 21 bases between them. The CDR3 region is CASSLQEREAPHEQYF. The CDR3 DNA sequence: TGTGCCAGCTCACTCCAAGAGAGGGAGGCTCCCCACGAGCAGTACTTC.